This entry lists 24 T cell receptor beta chains sequenced from one sample in a study of shared clonotypes between healthy human individuals. This table comes from immunoSEQ multiplex PCR, and its TCRdb copy is limited to in-frame clones, with some not included. The sample comprises about 2.1 million clones, around 95% of which are singletons, and less than 2% rests with the top ten. In the naive CD8 group, cells lacked CD45RO and were positively selected for CCR7, so terminally differentiated effector memory CD45RA+ cells were left out. The specimen was naive CD8+ T cells from PBMCs. These receptors all stem from a young man in good health. Some clones in this sample may be carry-over from other donors' samples.

This chain uses TRBV7-6 with TRBJ2-7, with 8 bases fitting TRBD1. This CDR3 is built from 14 residues. J lost 6 bases, V lost 6 bases, and 10 bases had no gene match. Germline V gene sequence: CDR1 SGHVS, CDR2 FNYEAQ. The CDR3 is CASREGTGRGEQYF. The DNA of the CDR3 is TGTGCCAGCAGGGAGGGGACAGGCCGGGGCGAGCAGTACTTC.

Turning to this clone: The DNA is left out, because the CDR3 cannot be placed on it with certainty; the CDR3 is given as TCRdb lists it. This sequence joins TRBV9 and TRBJ2-7. The CDR3 extends over 15 residues, inclusive of both ends. The germline V gene has CDR1 SGDLS and CDR2 YYNGEE. Here the CDR3 reads CASSVGSGTSYERYF.

The chain employs TRBV7-9 and TRBJ1-1; no definite D call. The V gene's germline CDR1 is SEHNR and CDR2 FQNEAQ (reference sequence). The V end lost 1 base, the J end lost 5 bases, and 17 bases lay between the germline ends. This CDR3 has 16 residues. The CDR3 sequence: CASSLGRRMGGTEAFF. CDR3 coding DNA: TGTGCCAGCAGCTTAGGACGGCGAATGGGAGGAACTGAAGCTTTCTTT.

V usage is TRBV4-2 and J usage is TRBJ1-1, with 9 positions matching TRBD1. CDR3 length: 14 residues. Germline V gene lookup returns CDR1 LGHNA and CDR2 YNFKEQ. V was clipped by 2 bases and J by 5 bases; unmatched bases: 3. Here the CDR3 reads CASSQNRGLTEAFF. CDR3 sequence (DNA): TGTGCCAGCAGCCAAAACAGGGGGCTTACTGAAGCTTTCTTT.

The J gene is TRBJ2-7, the V gene TRBV29-1; 7 positions agree with TRBD1. The CDR3 extends over 12 amino acids. Germline loops: CDR1 SQVTM, CDR2 ANQGSEA. Trimming removed 7 bases from V and 3 bases from J; junction bases left unmatched: 6. The CDR3 sequence is CSARQGFYEQYF. In nucleotides, the CDR3 is TGCAGCGCTAGACAGGGTTTCTACGAGCAGTACTTC.

This clone showed up just once. The gene calls are TRBV28 and TRBJ2-1; perhaps TRBD1 as D (5 bases). The V gene's germline CDR1 is MDHEN and CDR2 SYDVKM. CDR3 length: 12 amino acids. V dropped 9 bases and J dropped 15 bases, with 21 bases sitting between them. This CDR3 is CASGASFAGPFF. CDR3 nucleotides: TGTGCCAGTGGGGCCAGTTTCGCCGGTCCGTTCTTC.

This clone showed up just once. The V call is TRBV27, the J call TRBJ2-7; D is unresolved. In germline, CDR1 is MNHEY, CDR2 SMNVEV (reference sequence). This CDR3 has 13 amino acids. V was clipped by 0 bases and J by 4 bases, with 7 bases between them. The CDR3 reads CASSLSWDYEQYF. The CDR3 DNA sequence: TGTGCCAGCAGTTTATCCTGGGATTACGAGCAGTACTTC.

This clone came up a few times. The chain recombines TRBV2 with TRBJ1-1; D is uncertain. Per the germline V gene, CDR1 is SNHLY and CDR2 is FYNNEI. The V gene lost 2 bases and the J gene lost 3 bases, with 4 bases spanning the gap. The CDR3 consists of 12 residues. CDR3 region: CASSESDTEAFF. CDR3 nucleotides: TGTGCCAGCAGTGAATCGGACACTGAAGCTTTCTTT. Full variable domain (outside the CDR3, taken from reference TRBV2 and TRBJ1-1): EPEVTQTPSHQVTQMGQEVILRCVPISNHLYFYWYRQILGQKVEFLVSFYNNEISEKSEIFDDQFSVERPDGSNFTLKIRSTKLEDSAMYFCASSESDTEAFFGQGTRLTVV.

V is TRBV18 and J is TRBJ2-1; D remains unclear. V lost 3 bases to trimming and J lost 5 bases, with 11 bases between them. This CDR3 is built from 14 residues. Germline values: CDR1 KGHSH, CDR2 LQKENI. The DNA for the CDR3 is TGTGCCAGCTCACCGCTAACGGGTGACAATGAGCAGTTCTTC. Translated: CASSPLTGDNEQFF.

The J gene is TRBJ2-1, the V gene TRBV29-1; no firm D call. Germline loops: CDR1 SQVTM, CDR2 ANQGSEA. The germline V and J ends were trimmed by 5 bases and 2 bases, with 7 bases remaining between them. CDR3 length: 12 residues. The CDR3 loop is CSVQAAYNEQFF. CDR3 DNA sequence: TGCAGCGTTCAAGCAGCCTACAATGAGCAGTTCTTC.

The chain is built from TRBV4-3 and TRBJ2-3; 10 bases match TRBD2. Germline V gene sequence: CDR1 LGHNA, CDR2 YSLEER. The CDR3 runs 20 residues. The V segment lost 0 bases and the J segment 6 bases; nucleotides outside the gene matches: 18. CDR3 sequence: CASSQDRGGEREGLGDTQYF. The CDR3 coding sequence is TGCGCCAGCAGCCAAGATCGGGGAGGAGAGCGGGAGGGCCTGGGCGATACGCAGTATTTT.

The CDR3, as DNA: TGTGCCAGCAGCTTGACCAGCGGGAGAGTTGGTGAGCAGTTCTTC. It translates to CASSLTSGRVGEQFF. This rearrangement joins TRBV7-9 to TRBJ2-1, with TRBD2 matching over 8 bases. Germline assignment: CDR1 SEHNR and CDR2 FQNEAQ (reference sequence). J gave up 9 bases and V 3 bases, and 10 bases lay outside the gene matches. The CDR3 contains 15 residues.

The chain employs TRBV19 and TRBJ1-2; D perhaps matches TRBD1 (6 bases). Trimming took 5 bases from V and 5 from J, leaving 21 bases between them. In germline, CDR1 is LNHDA, CDR2 SQIVND (reference sequence). This CDR3 has 16 residues. CDR3 DNA: TGTGCCAGTAGTCCGGATGACGAAGGGGGGCAATATGGCTACACCTTC. Translation gives CASSPDDEGGQYGYTF.

The chain combines TRBV7-8 with TRBJ1-4, with no clear D. The ends were cut back, 3 bases at V and 3 bases at J, with 17 bases in the middle. Germline V gene lookup returns CDR1 SGHVS and CDR2 FQNEAQ. This CDR3 is built from 17 residues. The CDR3 protein is CASSFFVGSSANEKLFF. In DNA form, the CDR3 reads TGTGCCAGCAGCTTCTTTGTGGGCAGTTCGGCTAATGAAAAACTGTTTTTT. Variable domain in full (rest from reference TRBV7-8 and TRBJ1-4): GAGVSQSPRYKVAKRGQDVALRCDPISGHVSLFWYQQALGQGPEFLTYFQNEAQLDKSGLPSDRFFAERPEGSVSTLKIQRTQQEDSAVYLCASSFFVGSSANEKLFFGSGTQLSVL.

The V and J genes are TRBV21-1 and TRBJ2-2; the table names TRBD2, a call not compared with the DNA. TRBV21-1 is classified as a pseudogene. The CDR3 covers 18 residues. This CDR3 reads CASSKALYDRSHTGELFF. CDR3 sequence (DNA): TGTGCCAGCAGCAAAGCGCTTTATGATAGGAGCCACACCGGGGAGCTGTTTTTT.

This clone was observed a few times. V and J are TRBV6-1 and TRBJ2-2; TRBD1 matches 8 bases. V lost 6 bases and J lost 3; bases outside the gene matches: 3. The CDR3 consists of 14 residues. Germline lookup yields CDR1 MNHNS and CDR2 SASEGT. The CDR3 loop is CASRGTGDTGELFF. CDR3 DNA sequence: TGTGCCAGCAGGGGGACAGGCGACACCGGGGAGCTGTTTTTT.

The chain combines TRBV14 with TRBJ2-7; D unresolved. Germline assignment: CDR1 SGHDN and CDR2 FVKESK. CDR3 length: 12 residues. Between the trimmed V and J ends, which lost 8 bases and 3 bases, there was a span of 11 bases. CDR3 loop: CASGATLYEQYF. The CDR3 DNA follows: TGTGCCAGCGGCGCGACTCTCTACGAGCAGTACTTC. Based on the CDR3 plus reference TRBV14 and TRBJ2-7, the full variable domain is EAGVTQFPSHSVIEKGQTVTLRCDPISGHDNLYWYRRVMGKEIKFLLHFVKESKQDESGMPNNRFLAERTGGTYSTLKVQPAELEDSGVYFCASGATLYEQYFGPGTRLTVT.

As concerns this clone: This sample includes further DNA sequences coding for the same CDR3. V is TRBV19 and J is TRBJ2-1; D is undetermined. Trimming took 1 base from V and 10 from J, leaving 5 bases between them. The CDR3 sequence is 11 residues long. Germline V CDR1 and CDR2: LNHDA, SQIVND (reference sequence). In nucleotides, the CDR3 is TGTGCCAGTAGTATAGTCGGGGAGCAGTTCTTC. The encoded protein is CASSIVGEQFF.

This clone was detected once. The chain joins TRBV4-1 to TRBJ2-5; D remains ambiguous. The DNA end lines up better with TRBJ2-7; the J call may be wrong. Germline CDR1 MGHRA, CDR2 YSYEKL. This CDR3 comprises 15 residues. CDR3 protein: CASSQGSGFVYEQYF. CDR3 nucleotide sequence: TGCGCCAGCAGCCAAGGATCCGGTTTTGTGTACGAGCAGTACTTC.

The chain has TRBV9 and TRBJ2-1; possible D gene TRBD1, 5 bases. The length of the CDR3 is 15 residues. Trimming stripped 3 bases from V and 4 bases from J, with 14 bases between. The germline CDR1 and CDR2 sequences are SGDLS and YYNGEE. The CDR3 sequence is CASSATVNQYNEQFF. For the CDR3, the DNA is TGTGCCAGCAGCGCGACAGTAAACCAATACAATGAGCAGTTCTTC. Full variable domain (rest looked up from reference TRBV9 and TRBJ2-1): DSGVTQTPKHLITATGQRVTLRCSPRSGDLSVYWYQQSLDQGLQFLIQYYNGEERAKGNILERFSAQQFPDLHSELNLSSLELGDSALYFCASSATVNQYNEQFFGPGTRLTVL.

The chain recombines TRBV11-2 with TRBJ2-2, with D unresolved. In germline, CDR1 is SGHAT, CDR2 FQNNGV. Trimming cost V 8 bases and J 3 bases, with 7 bases left between them. There are 12 residues in the CDR3. The CDR3 DNA is TGTGCCAGCCGACTTGACACCGGGGAGCTGTTTTTT. Translating it yields CASRLDTGELFF.

The rearrangement joins TRBV9 to TRBJ2-5; no firm D call. Germline assignment: CDR1 SGDLS and CDR2 YYNGEE. CDR3 length: 14 amino acids. Trimming cost V 0 bases and J 6 bases, with 12 bases left between them. CDR3 sequence reads: CASSVDTSRKTQYF. CDR3 bases: TGTGCCAGCAGCGTAGACACGTCCAGGAAGACCCAGTACTTC.

The chain employs TRBV7-3 and TRBJ2-3; D call uncertain. V lost 4 bases and J lost 0, with 11 bases in between. Per the germline V gene, CDR1 is SGHTA and CDR2 is FQGTGA. The CDR3 is made up of 15 amino acids. The CDR3 DNA sequence: TGTGCCAGCAGCTCTCTAGACTCTAGCACAGATACGCAGTATTTT. This sequence encodes CASSSLDSSTDTQYF.

The chain is built from TRBV2 and TRBJ2-4; TRBD1 aligns across 7 bases. Looked up from germline, CDR1 is SNHLY and CDR2 is FYNNEI. The CDR3 is 17 residues long. The V segment lost 3 bases and the J segment 5 bases; nucleotides outside the gene matches: 13. Here the CDR3 DNA reads TGTGCCAGCAGTGATCCCGGACAGGAAGGCCAACAAAACATTCAGTACTTC. Encoded protein: CASSDPGQEGQQNIQYF.